The clone carrying this TCR beta chain was observed a handful of times. The sample is drawn from a study of T cell responses to AZD1222 COVID-19 vaccine. Study background: Second-dose schedules of about 4 or about 12 weeks were combined.

Method: immunoSEQ multiplex PCR; TCRdb's copy keeps in-frame clones and lacks some. The sample contains 95,000 to 150,000 clones, around 86% of which appear only once. The germline V and J ends were trimmed by 8 bases and 0 bases, with 10 bases remaining between them. This CDR3 has 14 amino acids. Looked up from germline, CDR1 is WSHSY and CDR2 is SAAADI. The sequenced sample was peripheral blood, obtained on day 0 of AZD1222 vaccination. This TCR derives from an adult in good health. The chain uses TRBV10-2 and TRBJ2-2; possible D gene TRBD1, 6 bases. Here the CDR3 reads CASEGHSNTGELFF. Here the CDR3 DNA reads TGCGCCAGCGAGGGACATTCGAACACCGGGGAGCTGTTTTTT.